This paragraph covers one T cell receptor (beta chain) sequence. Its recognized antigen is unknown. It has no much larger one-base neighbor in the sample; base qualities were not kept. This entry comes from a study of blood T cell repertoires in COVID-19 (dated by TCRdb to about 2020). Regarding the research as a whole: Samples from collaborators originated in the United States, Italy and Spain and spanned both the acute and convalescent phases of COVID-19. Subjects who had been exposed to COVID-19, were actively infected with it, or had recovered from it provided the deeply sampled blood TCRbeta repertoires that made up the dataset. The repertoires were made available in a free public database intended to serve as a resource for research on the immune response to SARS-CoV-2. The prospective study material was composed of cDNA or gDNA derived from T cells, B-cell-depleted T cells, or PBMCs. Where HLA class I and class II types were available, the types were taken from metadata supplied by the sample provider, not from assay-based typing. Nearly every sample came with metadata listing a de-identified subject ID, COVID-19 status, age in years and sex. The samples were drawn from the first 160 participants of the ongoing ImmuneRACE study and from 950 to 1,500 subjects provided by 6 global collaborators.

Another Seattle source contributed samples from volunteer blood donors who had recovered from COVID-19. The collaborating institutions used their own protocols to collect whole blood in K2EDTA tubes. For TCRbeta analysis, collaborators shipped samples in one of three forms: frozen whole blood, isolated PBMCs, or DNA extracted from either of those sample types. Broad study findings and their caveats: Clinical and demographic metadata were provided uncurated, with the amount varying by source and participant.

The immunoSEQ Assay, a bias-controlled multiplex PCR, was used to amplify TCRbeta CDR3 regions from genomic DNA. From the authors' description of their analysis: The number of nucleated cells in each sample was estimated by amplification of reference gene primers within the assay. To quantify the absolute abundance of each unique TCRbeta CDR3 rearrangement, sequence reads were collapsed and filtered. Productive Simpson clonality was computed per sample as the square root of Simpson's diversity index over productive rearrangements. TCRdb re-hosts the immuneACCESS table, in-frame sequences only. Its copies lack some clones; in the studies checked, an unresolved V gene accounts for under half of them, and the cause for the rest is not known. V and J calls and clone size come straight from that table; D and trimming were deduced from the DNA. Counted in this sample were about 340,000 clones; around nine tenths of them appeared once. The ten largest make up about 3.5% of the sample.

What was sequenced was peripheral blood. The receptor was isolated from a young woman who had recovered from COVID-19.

The bases read TGTGCCAGCTCACCTGTTGGAGGGGACTTAGCCTACGTC. The encoded protein is CASSPVGGDLAYV. The V and J genes are TRBV18 and TRBJ2-7; the D region possibly corresponds to TRBD2 (6 bases align). The cysteine opens and the valine closes a CDR3 of 13 amino acids. This entry keeps only the CDR3 DNA: 39 bases, framed from base 1. Between the V and J ends, shortened by 3 bases and 13 bases respectively, the junction contains 19 bases. The germline V gene provides CDR1 KGHSH and CDR2 LQKENI.